This T cell receptor (beta chain) was profiled in a study of T cells in Graves' hyperthyroidism and ophthalmopathy. This CDR3 is 17 amino acids long. The germline V gene encodes CDR1 LNHNV and CDR2 YYDKDF (reference sequence). As for this clonotype: A much larger clone lies one base from this, so it may be a read error.

Amplified TCR beta CDR3 regions derived from RNA transcripts. The TCR CDR3 was amplified in a first-round RT-PCR using the HTBI primer set. TCRdb passed the multiplex PCR reads through MiXCR, listing each CDR3 protein once. The repertoire holds a few hundred thousand distinct CDR3 sequences, around 16% seen once, with about a quarter in the top ten. The sequence derives from a woman younger than 35 with Graves' hyperthyroidism that later progressed to Graves' ophthalmopathy. The J gene is TRBJ2-3, the V gene TRBV15; 7 bases map to TRBD2. Sequencing input: blood. The CDR3 loop reads CATSRRILAASTDKQYF. The CDR3 DNA follows: TGTGCCACCAGCAGAAGAATCCTAGCGGCTAGCACAGATAAGCAGTATTTT.